The clone carrying this T cell receptor (beta chain) was counted only a few times. Its specificity is unknown. These data originate in a study of CD8 T cells in ankylosing spondylitis. General study results and limits: According to the report, clones linked to the disease were significantly enriched in matched synovial fluid samples taken from ankylosing spondylitis patients. Seemingly characteristic of ankylosing spondylitis blood was a TCR beta motif consisting of 7 or 8 highly homologous variants. Relatively scarce in peripheral blood, disease-linked clones were CD8+. There were earlier reports of some motif variants in reactive arthritis synovial fluid and blood.

V lost 6 bases and J lost 3, with 20 bases in between. Germline V gives CDR1 DFQATT, CDR2 SNEGSKA (reference sequence). There are 15 residues in the CDR3. Generation of TCR beta libraries employed quantitative 5'-RACE incorporating molecular barcodes. One entry per CDR3 protein, called by TCRdb with MiXCR from the 5' RACE reads. The sample shows 750,000 to 850,000 distinct CDR3 sequences, roughly 10% of them seen only once. Sequencing was carried out using blood, either unsorted or a sorted T cell fraction (not recorded which). The receptor comes from a male donor with ankylosing spondylitis. The chain joins TRBV20-1 to TRBJ1-1; unclear D gene. The CDR3, as DNA: TGCAGTGCGGACTCAGGTTCCGCAGGTTACACTGAAGCTTTCTTT. Its translation is CSADSGSAGYTEAFF.